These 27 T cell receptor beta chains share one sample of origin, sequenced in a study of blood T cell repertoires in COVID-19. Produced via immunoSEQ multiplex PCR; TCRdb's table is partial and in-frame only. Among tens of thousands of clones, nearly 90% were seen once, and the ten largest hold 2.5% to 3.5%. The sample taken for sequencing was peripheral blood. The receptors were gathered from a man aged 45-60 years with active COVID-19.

The CDR3 here is CASSQSTSVYYEQYF. The CDR3 bases are TGCGCCAGCAGCCAAAGTACTAGCGTTTACTACGAGCAGTACTTC. The chain links TRBV4-3 to TRBJ2-7, with 7 bases aligning to TRBD2. Per the germline V gene, CDR1 is LGHNA and CDR2 is YSLEER. Losses at the gene ends were 2 bases for V and 3 bases for J; bases not matched to a gene: 7. The CDR3 has 15 residues.

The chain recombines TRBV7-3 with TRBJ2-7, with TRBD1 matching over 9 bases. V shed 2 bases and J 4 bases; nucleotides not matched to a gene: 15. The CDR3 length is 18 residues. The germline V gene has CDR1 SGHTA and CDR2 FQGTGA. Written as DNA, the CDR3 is TGTGCCAGCAGCTTACGACCCGACGGACAGGGGCTCTCATACGAGCAGTACTTC. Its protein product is CASSLRPDGQGLSYEQYF.

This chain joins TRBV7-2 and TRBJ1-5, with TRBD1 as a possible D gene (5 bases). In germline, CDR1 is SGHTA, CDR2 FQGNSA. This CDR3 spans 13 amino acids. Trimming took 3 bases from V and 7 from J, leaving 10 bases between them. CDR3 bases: TGTGCCAGCAGCTTCAGGGATAAACAGCCCCAGCATTTT. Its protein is CASSFRDKQPQHF.

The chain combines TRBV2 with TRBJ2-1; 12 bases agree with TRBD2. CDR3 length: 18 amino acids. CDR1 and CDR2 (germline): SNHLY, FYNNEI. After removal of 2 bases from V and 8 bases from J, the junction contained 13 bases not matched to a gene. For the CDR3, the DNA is TGTGCCAGCAGTGAAACTCTCTCCCTAGCGGGGGGGCTCTATGAGCAGTTCTTC. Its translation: CASSETLSLAGGLYEQFF.

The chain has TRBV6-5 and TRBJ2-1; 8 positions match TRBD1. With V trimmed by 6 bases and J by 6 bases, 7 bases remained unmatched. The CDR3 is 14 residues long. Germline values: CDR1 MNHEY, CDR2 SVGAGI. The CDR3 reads CASSRPGQANEQFF. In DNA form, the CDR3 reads TGTGCCAGCAGCAGGCCGGGACAGGCCAATGAGCAGTTCTTC.

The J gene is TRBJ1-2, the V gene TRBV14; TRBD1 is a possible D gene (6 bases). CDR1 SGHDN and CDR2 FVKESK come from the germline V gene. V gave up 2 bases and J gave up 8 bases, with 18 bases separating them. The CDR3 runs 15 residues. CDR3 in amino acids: CASSQSYAGARGYTF. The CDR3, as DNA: TGTGCCAGCAGCCAATCCTACGCGGGGGCTCGGGGCTACACCTTC. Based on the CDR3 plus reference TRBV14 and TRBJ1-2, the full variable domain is EAGVTQFPSHSVIEKGQTVTLRCDPISGHDNLYWYRRVMGKEIKFLLHFVKESKQDESGMPNNRFLAERTGGTYSTLKVQPAELEDSGVYFCASSQSYAGARGYTFGSGTRLTVV.

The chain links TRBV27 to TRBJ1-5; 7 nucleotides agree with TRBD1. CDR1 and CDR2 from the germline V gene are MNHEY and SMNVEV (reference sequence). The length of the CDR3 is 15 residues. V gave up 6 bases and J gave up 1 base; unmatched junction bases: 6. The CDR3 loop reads CASRKWGQSNQPQHF. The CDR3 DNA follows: TGTGCCAGCAGAAAATGGGGACAGAGCAATCAGCCCCAGCATTTT.

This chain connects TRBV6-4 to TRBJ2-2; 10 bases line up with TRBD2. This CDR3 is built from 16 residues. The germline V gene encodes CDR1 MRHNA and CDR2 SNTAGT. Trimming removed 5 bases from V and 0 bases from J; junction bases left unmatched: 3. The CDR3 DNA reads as TGTGCCAGCAGTTGGACTAGCGGCGCGAACACCGGGGAGCTGTTTTTT. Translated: CASSWTSGANTGELFF.

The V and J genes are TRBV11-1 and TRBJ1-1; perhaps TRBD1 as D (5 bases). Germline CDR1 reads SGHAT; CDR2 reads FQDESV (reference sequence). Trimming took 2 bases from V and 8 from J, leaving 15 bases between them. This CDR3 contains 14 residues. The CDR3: CASSLTLSGPEAFF. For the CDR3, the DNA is TGTGCCAGCAGCTTAACCCTATCAGGGCCCGAAGCTTTCTTT.

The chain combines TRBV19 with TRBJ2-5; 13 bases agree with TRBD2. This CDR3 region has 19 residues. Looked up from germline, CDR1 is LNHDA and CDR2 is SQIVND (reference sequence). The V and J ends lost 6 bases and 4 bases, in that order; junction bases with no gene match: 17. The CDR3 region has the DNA TGTGCCAGTAGCCCAATTGGGACTAGCGGGGCAGGCTCTGGAGAGACCCAGTACTTC. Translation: CASSPIGTSGAGSGETQYF.

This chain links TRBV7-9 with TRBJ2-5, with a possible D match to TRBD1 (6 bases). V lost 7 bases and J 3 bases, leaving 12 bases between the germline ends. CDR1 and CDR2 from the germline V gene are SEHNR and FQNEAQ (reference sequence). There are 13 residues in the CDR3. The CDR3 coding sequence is TGTGCCAGCATCAACAGGGTTGAAGAGACCCAGTACTTC. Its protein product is CASINRVEETQYF.

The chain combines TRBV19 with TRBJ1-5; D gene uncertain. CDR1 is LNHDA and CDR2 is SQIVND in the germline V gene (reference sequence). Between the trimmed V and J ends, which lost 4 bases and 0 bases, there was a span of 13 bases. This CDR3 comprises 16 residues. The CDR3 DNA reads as TGTGCCAGTAGTACCCGACAAGTCTATAGCAATCAGCCCCAGCATTTT. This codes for CASSTRQVYSNQPQHF.

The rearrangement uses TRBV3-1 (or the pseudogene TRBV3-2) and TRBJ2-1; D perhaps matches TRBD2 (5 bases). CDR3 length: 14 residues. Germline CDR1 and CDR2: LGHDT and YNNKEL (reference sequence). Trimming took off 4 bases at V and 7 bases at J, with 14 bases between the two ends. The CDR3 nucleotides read TGTGCCAGCAGCCTAGCGCCGGCCGGAAATGAGCAGTTCTTC. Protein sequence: CASSLAPAGNEQFF.

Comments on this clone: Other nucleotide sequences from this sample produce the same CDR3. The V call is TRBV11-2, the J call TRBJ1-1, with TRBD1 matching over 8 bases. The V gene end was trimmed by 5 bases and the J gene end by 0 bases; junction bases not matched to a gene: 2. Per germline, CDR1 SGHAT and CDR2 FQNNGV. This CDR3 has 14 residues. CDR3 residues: CASSPGQVNTEAFF. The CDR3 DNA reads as TGTGCCAGCAGCCCGGGACAGGTGAACACTGAAGCTTTCTTT.

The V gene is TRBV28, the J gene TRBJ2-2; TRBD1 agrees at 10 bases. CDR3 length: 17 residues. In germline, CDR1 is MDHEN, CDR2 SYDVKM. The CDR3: CASRDRGLRDNTGELFF. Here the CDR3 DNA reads TGTGCTAGCCGGGACAGGGGTTTAAGGGATAACACCGGGGAGCTGTTTTTT.

As DNA, the CDR3 is TGCGCCAGCAGCCCGCCATCCTACAGGGGCGACGGGGAGCTGTTTTTT. This encodes CASSPPSYRGDGELFF. The gene calls are TRBV5-1 and TRBJ2-2; the match to TRBD1 covers 7 bases. Trimming at V came to 4 bases and at J to 7 bases, leaving 13 bases not matched to a gene. Per the germline V gene, CDR1 is SGHRS and CDR2 is YFSETQ. This CDR3 contains 16 residues.

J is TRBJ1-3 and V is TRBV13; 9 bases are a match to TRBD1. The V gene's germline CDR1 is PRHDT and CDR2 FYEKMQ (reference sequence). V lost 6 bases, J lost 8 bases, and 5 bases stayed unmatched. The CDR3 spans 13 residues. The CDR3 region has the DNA TGTGCCAGCAGTTCCGACAGGGGGTACACCATATATTTT. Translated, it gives CASSSDRGYTIYF.

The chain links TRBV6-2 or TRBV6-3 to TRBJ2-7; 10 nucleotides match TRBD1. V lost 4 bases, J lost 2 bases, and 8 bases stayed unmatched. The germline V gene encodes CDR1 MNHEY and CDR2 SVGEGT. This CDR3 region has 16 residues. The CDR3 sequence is CASSLLDRGRPYEQYF. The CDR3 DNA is TGTGCCAGCAGTTTGTTAGACAGGGGGCGCCCCTACGAGCAGTACTTC.

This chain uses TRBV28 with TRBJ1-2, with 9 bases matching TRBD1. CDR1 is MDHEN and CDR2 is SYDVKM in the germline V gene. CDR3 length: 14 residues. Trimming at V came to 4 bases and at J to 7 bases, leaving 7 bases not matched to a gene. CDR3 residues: CASSSTGGVGGYTF. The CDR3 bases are TGTGCCAGCAGTTCTACAGGGGGCGTCGGTGGCTACACCTTC.

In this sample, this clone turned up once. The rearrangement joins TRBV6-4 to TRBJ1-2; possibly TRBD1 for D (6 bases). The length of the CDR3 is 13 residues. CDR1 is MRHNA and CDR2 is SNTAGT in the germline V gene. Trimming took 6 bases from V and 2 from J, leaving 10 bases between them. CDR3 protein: CASRAGQNYGYTF. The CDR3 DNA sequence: TGTGCCAGCAGAGCGGGACAAAACTATGGCTACACCTTC.

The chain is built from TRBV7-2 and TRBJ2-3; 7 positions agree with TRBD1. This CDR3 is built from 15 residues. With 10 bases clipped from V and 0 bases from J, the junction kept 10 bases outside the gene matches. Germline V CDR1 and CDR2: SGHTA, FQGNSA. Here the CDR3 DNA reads TGTGCCACAGGGGGAGCTCCTAGAAGCACAGATACGCAGTATTTT. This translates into CATGGAPRSTDTQYF.

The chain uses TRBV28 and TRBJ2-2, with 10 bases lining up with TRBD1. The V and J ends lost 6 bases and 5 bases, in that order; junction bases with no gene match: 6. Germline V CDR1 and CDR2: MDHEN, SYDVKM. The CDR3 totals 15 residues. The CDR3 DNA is TGTGCCAGCAGGGCCGGGACAGGGGAAACCGGGGAGCTGTTTTTT. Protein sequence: CASRAGTGETGELFF.

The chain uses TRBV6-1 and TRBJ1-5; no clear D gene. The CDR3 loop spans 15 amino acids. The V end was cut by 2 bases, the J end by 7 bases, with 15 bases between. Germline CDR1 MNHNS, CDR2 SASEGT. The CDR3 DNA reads TGTGCCAGCAGTGAATTGTCGGCCCCCGGGCAGCCCCAGCATTTT. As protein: CASSELSAPGQPQHF.

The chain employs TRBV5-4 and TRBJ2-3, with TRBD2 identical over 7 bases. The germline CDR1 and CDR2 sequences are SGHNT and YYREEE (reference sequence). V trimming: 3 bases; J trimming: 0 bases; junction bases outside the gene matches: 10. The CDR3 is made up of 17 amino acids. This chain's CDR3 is CASSSSGTTTSTDTQYF. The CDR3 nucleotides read TGTGCCAGCAGCTCATCCGGGACTACCACTAGCACAGATACGCAGTATTTT.

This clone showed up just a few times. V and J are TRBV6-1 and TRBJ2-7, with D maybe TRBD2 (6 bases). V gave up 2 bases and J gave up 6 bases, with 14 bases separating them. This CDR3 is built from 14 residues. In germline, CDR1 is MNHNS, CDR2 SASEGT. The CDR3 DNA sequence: TGTGCCAGCAGTGAAAGGCCAGGAGGGGTCGAGCAGTACTTC. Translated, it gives CASSERPGGVEQYF.

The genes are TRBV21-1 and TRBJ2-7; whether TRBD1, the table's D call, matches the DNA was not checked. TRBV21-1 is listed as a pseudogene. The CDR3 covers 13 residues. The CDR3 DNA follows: TGTGCCAGCAGCAAATGCGCAGGTTACGAGCAGTACTTC. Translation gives CASSKCAGYEQYF.

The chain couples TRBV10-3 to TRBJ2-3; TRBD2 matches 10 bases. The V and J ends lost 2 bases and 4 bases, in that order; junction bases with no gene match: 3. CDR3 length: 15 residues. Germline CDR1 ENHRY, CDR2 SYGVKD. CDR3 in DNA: TGTGCCATCAGTGAGGCTAGCGGGGGTGCAGATACGCAGTATTTT. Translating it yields CAISEASGGADTQYF.